This is a list of T cell receptor beta chains from one sample in a study of OX40 agonist ivuxolimab in advanced cancers. TCRdb's table, derived via immunoSEQ multiplex PCR, lists solely in-frame clones and lacks some. The sample has about 110,000 clones, around 90% seen once; the top ten hold under 0.85%. The specimen comprised CD4+ or CD8+ T cells sorted from blood, sampled in a trial of the OX40 agonist ivuxolimab. These TCRs come from an adult with an advanced solid tumor such as melanoma, head and neck, liver or kidney cancer. Each CDR3 is given with its conserved first and last residue. D genes are given only for firm matches. Clone size is not always given. Where it is, it says once, few, many or a class for expanded clones.

abundance	v_gene	d_gene	j_gene	CDR3nt	CDR3aa
-	TRBV19	TRBD1	TRBJ2-2	TGTGCCAGTTCGGACAGGGGGCGAACCGGGGAGCTGTTTTTT	CASSDRGRTGELFF
-	TRBV2	TRBD2	TRBJ2-3	TGTGCCAGCAGTTGGCTAGCGGGGGGGTCGGATACGCAGTATTTT	CASSWLAGGSDTQYF
once	TRBV7-8	TRBD1	TRBJ2-1	TGTGCCAGCACCCTCAAGGGAGGACAGGGGGCTTTCAATGAGCAGTTCTTC	CASTLKGGQGAFNEQFF
-	TRBV30	TRBD2	TRBJ2-3	TGTGCCTGGGCGCGGGAGAGCACAGATACGCAGTATTTT	CAWARESTDTQYF
-	TRBV7-6	TRBD1	TRBJ2-5	TGTGCCAGCAGCTCGACAGGGGTTACAGAGACCCAGTACTTC	CASSSTGVTETQYF
-	TRBV11-2	-	TRBJ2-1	TGTGCCAGCAGCTTAGAAGGGGGGTTTGGCAGATTGCAGTTCTTC	CASSLEGGFGRLQFF
-	TRBV6-5	-	TRBJ2-7	TGTGCCAGCAGTCCACGAGTTCAAGGGGCCTACGAGCAGTACTTC	CASSPRVQGAYEQYF
-	TRBV6-5	TRBD1	TRBJ1-2	TGTGCCAGCAGTGACAGGGAAGGCTACACCTTC	CASSDREGYTF
-	TRBV7-9	-	TRBJ2-7	TGTGCCAGCAGCTTTAGCCTGGGGAACGAGCAGTACTTC	CASSFSLGNEQYF
-	TRBV7-7	TRBD1	TRBJ2-5	TGTGCTAGCAGCCACGGGACAGGGGGCTTCCAAGAGACCCAGTACTTC	CASSHGTGGFQETQYF
-	TRBV27	-	TRBJ1-6	TGTGCCAGCAGCCTCGGACTGTCTAATTCACCCCTCCACTTT	CASSLGLSNSPLHF
-	TRBV18	-	TRBJ2-5	TGTGCCAGCTCACCACCGACGGGGGAGACCCAGTACTTC	CASSPPTGETQYF
once	TRBV5-8	-	TRBJ2-7	TGTGCCAGCAGCTTCCTACAGGGTAGTATCGCCGAGCAGTACTTC	CASSFLQGSIAEQYF
-	TRBV10-3	TRBD2	TRBJ2-7	TGTGCCATCAGTGATGCTAGCGGGAGGGCCGCGCAGTACTTC	CAISDASGRAAQYF
-	TRBV30	TRBD2	TRBJ2-7	TGTGCCTGGGGCCGGGGGGGGCCCTACGAGCAGTACTTC	CAWGRGGPYEQYF
-	TRBV6-5	-	TRBJ2-2	TGTGCCAGCAGTTATTCCCACAGGGACGGGGAGCTGTTTTTT	CASSYSHRDGELFF
-	TRBV7-9	TRBD1	TRBJ1-3	TGTGCCAGCAGCCGAGACAGGGAAAGGGGAAACACCATATATTTT	CASSRDRERGNTIYF
-	TRBV6-1	-	TRBJ2-3	TGTGCCAGCAGTGGCCAGGGGCGGGTTACAGATACGCAGTATTTT	CASSGQGRVTDTQYF
-	TRBV19	TRBD2	TRBJ2-1	TGTGCCAGTAGTATAGAAGGAAGACGGCTAGCGGGGGGACTTTCCTACAATGAGCAGTTCTTC	CASSIEGRRLAGGLSYNEQFF
-	TRBV15	TRBD1	TRBJ1-6	TGTGCCACCAGGATGGACAGGGCCCTTGGGTCACCCCTCCACTTT	CATRMDRALGSPLHF
-	TRBV19	-	TRBJ2-2	TGTGCCAGTCGGACCCAGAACACCGGGGAGCTGTTTTTT	CASRTQNTGELFF
few	TRBV5-6	TRBD1	TRBJ1-2	TGTGCCAGCAGCTTGGTGGGACAGGGGGCCCTCTATGGCTACACCTTC	CASSLVGQGALYGYTF
-	TRBV5-1	-	TRBJ2-7	TGCGCCAGCGGACCGGACGGGTCCTACGAGCAGTACTTC	CASGPDGSYEQYF
-	TRBV4-1	TRBD2	TRBJ2-3	TGCGCCAGCAGCCAGGGAGCGGGAGGTGATACGCAGTATTTT	CASSQGAGGDTQYF
-	TRBV10-2	TRBD1	TRBJ1-1	TGCGCCAGCACACCGGGACAGGGGGCCGGCACTGAAGCTTTCTTT	CASTPGQGAGTEAFF
-	TRBV9	TRBD1	TRBJ2-2	TGTGCCAGCAGCGTGGGACAGGGGGCCCCCACCGGGGAGCTGTTTTTT	CASSVGQGAPTGELFF
once	TRBV30	-	TRBJ1-1	TGTGCCTGGATGGGCAGCCCGGCTGACACTGAAGCTTTCTTT	CAWMGSPADTEAFF
-	TRBV5-1	-	TRBJ2-7	TGCGCCAGCAGCTTGCAGGGGTTCGACGAGCAGTACTTC	CASSLQGFDEQYF
-	TRBV19	-	TRBJ2-2	TGTGCCAGTAGTTGGGGAACCGGGGAGCTGTTTTTT	CASSWGTGELFF
-	TRBV11-1	-	TRBJ2-3	TGTGCCAGCAGCTTGATTACAGGGCTGACAGATACGCAGTATTTT	CASSLITGLTDTQYF
-	TRBV2	-	TRBJ2-7	TGTGCCAGCGCCGACTCCCGGGGTGCGGGTGAGGAGCAGTACTTC	CASADSRGAGEEQYF
-	TRBV7-9	-	TRBJ2-3	TGTGCCAGCAGTCTAGGACAGTCTGGCACAGATACGCAGTATTTT	CASSLGQSGTDTQYF
-	TRBV27	-	TRBJ2-7	TGTGCCAGCAGCCCTGGGGGGATCTACGAGCAGTACTTC	CASSPGGIYEQYF
-	TRBV9	-	TRBJ2-2	TGTGCCAGCAGTGCAAATACAGGGAGCGGGGAGCTGTTTTTT	CASSANTGSGELFF
-	TRBV13	-	TRBJ1-1	TGTGCCAGCAGCGTGAAAGGGGACACTGAAGCTTTCTTT	CASSVKGDTEAFF
-	TRBV6-5	-	TRBJ2-7	TGTGCCAGCAGCCAGGGGTTCCCCTACGAGCAGTACTTC	CASSQGFPYEQYF
-	TRBV19	TRBD1	TRBJ1-5	TGTGCCAGTAGTATAAACAGGGGGGTAGATCAGCCCCAGCATTTT	CASSINRGVDQPQHF
-	TRBV5-8	-	TRBJ2-7	TGTGCCAGCAGCTTGCTCGACGAGCAGTACTTC	CASSLLDEQYF
-	TRBV6-5	-	TRBJ1-2	TGTGCCAGCAGCGGCGGATATGGCTACACCTTC	CASSGGYGYTF
-	TRBV7-9	TRBD1	TRBJ2-7	TGTGCCAGCAGCTTAGGCTCCAGGGGGCCCTCCGAGCAGTACTTC	CASSLGSRGPSEQYF
-	TRBV7-3	TRBD2	TRBJ2-3	TGTGCCAGCAGCTCTAGACCTAGCGGGAGTGAGTATTTT	CASSSRPSGSEYF
-	TRBV2	TRBD1	TRBJ2-2	TGTGCCAGCAGGCTCTTGACAGGGCCCACCGGGGAGCTGTTTTTT	CASRLLTGPTGELFF
-	TRBV15	-	TRBJ2-4	TGTGCCACCAGCATGCCGGGACTAGCCAAAAACATTCAGTACTTC	CATSMPGLAKNIQYF
-	TRBV19	TRBD2	TRBJ2-1	TGTGCCAGTAGTATGGGGAGGGCCCCTGGCAATGAGCAGTTCTTC	CASSMGRAPGNEQFF
-	TRBV28	TRBD1	TRBJ1-1	TGTGCCAGCATCAGGGGGGGGTTTGAAGACACTGAAGCTTTCTTT	CASIRGGFEDTEAFF
-	TRBV7-9	TRBD2	TRBJ2-2	TGTGCCAGCAGCTCAGTCCCGGGACTAGCGGGAAACACCGGGGAGCTGTTTTTT	CASSSVPGLAGNTGELFF
-	TRBV7-3	-	TRBJ2-1	TGTGCCAGCAGCTTAGAGTCACGGTACAATGAGCAGTTCTTC	CASSLESRYNEQFF
-	TRBV6-1	-	TRBJ1-5	TGTGCCAGCAGTGAGATTTGGGATCAGCCCCAGCATTTT	CASSEIWDQPQHF
-	TRBV2	-	TRBJ2-3	TGTGCCAGCATAATCGCCGGGACAAGGTGGTATTTT	CASIIAGTRWYF
-	TRBV6-5	TRBD1	TRBJ2-7	TGTGCCAGCAGTTACGACAGGGAGAGTTCCTACGAGCAGTACTTC	CASSYDRESSYEQYF
-	TRBV11-3	-	TRBJ1-1	TGTGCCAGCAGCTTAGATATAGGGGAAGCTTTCTTT	CASSLDIGEAFF
-	TRBV6-1	-	TRBJ1-1	TGTGCCAGCAAAGGACCGGGATCTGAAGCTTTCTTT	CASKGPGSEAFF
-	TRBV7-3	-	TRBJ2-7	TGTGCCAGCAGCTTACGACAGTTAAAGGAGCAGTACTTC	CASSLRQLKEQYF